This T cell receptor (beta chain) is drawn from a study of PD-L1 blockade in urothelial cancer. Study-wide context: Bladder-origin urothelial cancer in males covered about nine tenths of the roughly 30 patients. Patients previously received 0 to 3 chemotherapy regimens.

Concerning this clone itself: Different DNA sequences within this sample yield the same CDR3.

Spiking of synthetic TCR analog templates was performed in each PCR. The data were produced by immunoSEQ multiplex PCR, yet TCRdb's version contains in-frame clones alone and is incomplete. Counted here are 70,000 to 85,000 clones, roughly 84% occurring once; the ten biggest clones make up approximately 5%. Every patient provided from 1 to 8 samples, collected pretreatment and on-treatment. The source material was PBMCs, sampled around atezolizumab (anti-PD-L1) treatment. The receptor was derived from a man aged 65-85 years with urothelial cancer.

The CDR3 loop is CASSLSGTGSYEQYF. CDR3 sequence (DNA): TGCGCCAGCAGCTTGAGTGGGACAGGCTCCTACGAGCAGTACTTC. This rearrangement joins TRBV5-1 to TRBJ2-7; 8 positions agree with TRBD1. This CDR3 spans 15 amino acids. The V segment lost 1 base and the J segment 0 bases; nucleotides outside the gene matches: 3. The germline V gene has CDR1 SGHRS and CDR2 YFSETQ.